Detailed here is one TCR beta chain. The antigen is unknown. This entry comes from a study of shared clonotypes between healthy human individuals. Broader study findings: Owing to a small donor count, the genetic and exposure-history diversity represented was limited.

Deep was the level at which the assay was run. The method was immunoSEQ multiplex PCR; TCRdb's version includes in-frame clones alone and lacks a portion of them. The data contain 650,000 to 800,000 clones, roughly nine tenths of them singletons. Germline CDR1 MGHRA, CDR2 YSYEKL. V lost 1 base, J lost 0 bases, and 5 bases lay in between. CDR3 size: 14 residues. CD45RO-negative, CCR7-positively selected cells formed the naive CD8 fraction, excluding terminally differentiated effector memory CD45RA+ cells. Sequenced: naive CD8+ T cells sorted from blood. This chain links TRBV4-1 with TRBJ2-3; unclear D gene. This TCR was sampled from a man aged 25-45 years in good health. DNA of the CDR3: TGCGCCAGCAGCCAAGGGAGTAGCACAGATACGCAGTATTTT. It yields the protein CASSQGSSTDTQYF.